Below, one T cell receptor beta chain is given with its context. Its antigen is still unknown. With a much larger clone just one base away, this may be a read error. This sample is drawn from a study of post-analysis software for immune sequencing data. Study-wide findings and caveats: About 5 TRBV segments occurring more often in patients than controls included TRBV5-6, TRBV5-1 and TRBV20-1. Analysis by F measure revealed that same-batch samples clustered strongly together. Multiple sclerosis was associated with a significant reduction in normalized Chao1 diversity relative to controls.

Germline values: CDR1 SGHRS, CDR2 YFSETQ. The V and J ends lost 7 bases and 2 bases, in that order; junction bases with no gene match: 4. This CDR3 region has 14 residues. TCR beta cDNA libraries had unique molecular identifiers. TCRdb ran MiXCR on the PCR reads and lists one entry per CDR3 protein. Of around 190,000 distinct CDR3 sequences detected, roughly 28% appear once; the ten largest clones hold 3.4%. The J gene is TRBJ2-5, the V gene TRBV5-1; 11 bases align to TRBD1. The origin of this receptor is a girl aged 2 to 17 with multiple sclerosis. Sequenced material: blood. The CDR3 reads CASRWDRGQETQYF. CDR3 nucleotides: TGCGCCAGCCGCTGGGACAGGGGGCAAGAGACCCAGTACTTC.